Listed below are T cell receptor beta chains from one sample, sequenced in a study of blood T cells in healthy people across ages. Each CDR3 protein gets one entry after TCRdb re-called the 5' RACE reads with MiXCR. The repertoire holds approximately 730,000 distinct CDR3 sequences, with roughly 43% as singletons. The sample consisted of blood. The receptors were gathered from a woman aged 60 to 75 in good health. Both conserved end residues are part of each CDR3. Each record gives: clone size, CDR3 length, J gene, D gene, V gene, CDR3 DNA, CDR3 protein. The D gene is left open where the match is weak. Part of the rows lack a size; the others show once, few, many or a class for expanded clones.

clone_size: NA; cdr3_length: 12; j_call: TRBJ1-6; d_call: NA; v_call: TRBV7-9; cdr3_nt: TGTGCCAGCAGCTTAGAGAGTTCACCCCTCCACTTT; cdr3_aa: CASSLESSPLHF
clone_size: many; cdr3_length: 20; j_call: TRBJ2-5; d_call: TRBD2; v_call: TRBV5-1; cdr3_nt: TGCGCCAGCAGCTCCTACTCCGGACTAGCGGGCCTAACGAACCAAGAGACCCAGTACTTC; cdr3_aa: CASSSYSGLAGLTNQETQYF
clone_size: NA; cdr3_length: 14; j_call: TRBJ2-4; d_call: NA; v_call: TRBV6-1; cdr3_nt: TGTGCCAGCAGTGAAGGGGTCGGGGGTGACATTCAGTACTTC; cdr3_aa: CASSEGVGGDIQYF
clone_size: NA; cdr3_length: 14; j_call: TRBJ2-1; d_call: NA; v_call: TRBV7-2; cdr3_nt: TGTGCCAGCAGCCGAGGGGGGTCGGGGAATGAGCAGTTCTTC; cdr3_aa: CASSRGGSGNEQFF
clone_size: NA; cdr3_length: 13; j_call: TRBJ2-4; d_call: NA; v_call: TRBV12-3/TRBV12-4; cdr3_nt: TGTGCCAGCAGTTCAGGAGGGAAAAACATTCAGTACTTC; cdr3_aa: CASSSGGKNIQYF
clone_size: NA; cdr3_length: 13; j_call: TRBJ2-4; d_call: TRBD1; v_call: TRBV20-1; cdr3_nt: TGCAGTGCTCGGGGACAGGGCGAAAACATTCAGTACTTC; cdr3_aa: CSARGQGENIQYF
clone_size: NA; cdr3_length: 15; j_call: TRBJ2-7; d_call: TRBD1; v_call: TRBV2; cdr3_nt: TGTGCCAGCATGTCCCTCGGGACAGGGGGCTACGAGCAGTACTTC; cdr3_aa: CASMSLGTGGYEQYF
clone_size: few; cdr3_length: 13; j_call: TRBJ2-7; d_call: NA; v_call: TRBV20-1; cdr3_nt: TGCAGTGCAAGGACAGTCAACTCCTACGAGCAGTACTTC; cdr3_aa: CSARTVNSYEQYF
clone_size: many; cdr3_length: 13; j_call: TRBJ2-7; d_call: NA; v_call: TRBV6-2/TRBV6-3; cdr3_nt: TGTGCCAGCACCCGGCCGGGGTTCGACGAGCAGTACTTC; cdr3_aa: CASTRPGFDEQYF
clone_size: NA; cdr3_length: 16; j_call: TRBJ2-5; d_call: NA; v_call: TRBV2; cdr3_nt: TGTGCCAGCAGCTCCCGTGGTGGGGGGAACCAAGAGACCCAGTACTTC; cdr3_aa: CASSSRGGGNQETQYF
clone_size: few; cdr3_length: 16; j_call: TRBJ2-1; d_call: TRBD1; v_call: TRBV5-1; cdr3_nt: TGCGCCAGCAGCTTGGGCCGGGACAGGACGTACAATGAGCAGTTCTTC; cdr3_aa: CASSLGRDRTYNEQFF
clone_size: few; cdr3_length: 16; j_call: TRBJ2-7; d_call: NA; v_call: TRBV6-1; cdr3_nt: TGTGCCAGCGGTGGCAGGGGCTTAGGGGGCTCCTACGAGCAGTACTTC; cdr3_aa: CASGGRGLGGSYEQYF
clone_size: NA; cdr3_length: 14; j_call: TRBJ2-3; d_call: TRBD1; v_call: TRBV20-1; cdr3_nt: TGCAGTGCTAGAGAGGGGACAGGGCGAGATACGCAGTATTTT; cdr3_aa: CSAREGTGRDTQYF
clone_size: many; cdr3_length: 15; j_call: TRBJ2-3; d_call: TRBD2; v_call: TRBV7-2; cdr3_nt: TGTGCCAGCAGCCAGGGACTAGCGGGTCCAGATACGCAGTATTTT; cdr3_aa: CASSQGLAGPDTQYF
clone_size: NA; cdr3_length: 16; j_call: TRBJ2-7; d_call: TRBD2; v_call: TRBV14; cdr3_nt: TGTGCCAGCAGCCAAGAATGGCCAGGGAGGGGATACGAGCAGTACTTC; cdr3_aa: CASSQEWPGRGYEQYF
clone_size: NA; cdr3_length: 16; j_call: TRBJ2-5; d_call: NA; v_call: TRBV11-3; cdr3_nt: TGTGCCAGCAGCTTAGAAGGAACTAGGGGCCCAGAGACCCAGTACTTC; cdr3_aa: CASSLEGTRGPETQYF
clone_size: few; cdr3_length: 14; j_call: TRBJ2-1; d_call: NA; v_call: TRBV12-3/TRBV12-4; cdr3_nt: TGTGCCAGCAGTAGTATTCGTTCCTACAATGAGCAGTTCTTC; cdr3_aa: CASSSIRSYNEQFF
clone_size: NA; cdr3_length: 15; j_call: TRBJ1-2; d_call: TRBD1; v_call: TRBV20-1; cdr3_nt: TGCAGTGCTAGACCTCCCGGGACAGGGGCGGGAGGCTACACCTTC; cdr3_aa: CSARPPGTGAGGYTF
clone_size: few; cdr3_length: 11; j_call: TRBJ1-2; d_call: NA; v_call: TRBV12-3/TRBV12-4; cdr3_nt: TGTGCCAGCAGCCTCGGAATTGGCTACACCTTC; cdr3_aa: CASSLGIGYTF
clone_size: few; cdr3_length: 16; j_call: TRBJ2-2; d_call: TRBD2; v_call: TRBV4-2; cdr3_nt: TGTGCCAGCAGCCAAGATGTGATAGCGGGAGGTCGGGAGCTGTTTTTT; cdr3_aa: CASSQDVIAGGRELFF
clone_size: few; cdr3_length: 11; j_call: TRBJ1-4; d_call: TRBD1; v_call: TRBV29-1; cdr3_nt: TGCGTGACAGGGGCTAATGAAAAACTGTTTTTT; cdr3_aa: CVTGANEKLFF
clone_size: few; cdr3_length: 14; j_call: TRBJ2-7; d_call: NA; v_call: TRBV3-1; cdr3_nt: TGTGCCAGCAGCCCACACGACGGCCCCTACGAGCAGTACTTC; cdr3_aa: CASSPHDGPYEQYF
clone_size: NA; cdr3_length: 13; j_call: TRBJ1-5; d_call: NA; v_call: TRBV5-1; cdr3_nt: TGCGCCAGCGCCGAGGGTCCAGGGCAGCCCCAGCATTTT; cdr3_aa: CASAEGPGQPQHF